This TCR beta chain was recovered during a study of blood T cell repertoires in COVID-19. Study overall: Samples came from the United States, Italy and Spain, spanning acute and convalescent COVID-19.

The study recruited people aged about 18 to 95 years across 24 US areas. Researchers sorted participants into cohorts using their self-reported clinical history. Donors in Cohort 3 counted as recovered after two negative PCRs, clearance, or symptom resolution. V gave up 3 bases and J gave up 1 base, with 10 bases separating them. The CDR3 length is 14 residues. The V gene's germline CDR1 is SGHTA and CDR2 FQGNSA. The data were produced by immunoSEQ multiplex PCR, yet TCRdb's version contains in-frame clones alone and is incomplete. The table shows about 270,000 clones, with 88% occurring only once. The sample consisted of PBMCs or T cells enriched from blood (not recorded which). This sequence originates from a woman aged 50 to 60 who had recovered from COVID-19. The V and J genes are TRBV7-2 and TRBJ2-7; no reliable D call. The CDR3 is CASSFRLNSYEQYF. CDR3 coding DNA: TGTGCCAGCAGCTTCAGACTGAATTCCTACGAGCAGTACTTC.